The 15 T cell receptor beta chains listed next were all sequenced from one sample in a study of T cells after somatic rescue of genetic block (TCRdb year 2020). The receptor library was made with the immunoSEQ multiplex PCR assay. Held by TCRdb, this immuneACCESS table contains in-frame sequences only and omits some clones. Under half of the omission traces to an unresolved V gene where checked; the cause of the rest is unknown. The sample table contains 15,000 or so clones; only one count was recorded for 55% to 75% of them. 25% to 35% of the sample is held by the ten biggest clonotypes. The material sequenced was peripheral blood mononuclear cells (PBMCs). The receptors were sampled from a man aged 18 to 29.

This chain connects TRBV5-5 to TRBJ2-5, with 7 bases identical to TRBD1. The J call may be incorrect, as the DNA end agrees better with TRBJ2-7. Looked up from germline, CDR1 is SGHKS and CDR2 is YYEKEE (reference sequence). This CDR3 spans 12 amino acids. CDR3 sequence (DNA): TGTGCCAGCAGCTTGACAGGGGACGAGCAGTACTTC. Translated: CASSLTGDEQYF.

The rearrangement uses TRBV6-1 and TRBJ2-1; 7 bases map to TRBD2. J was trimmed by 5 bases and V by 2 bases; bases with no gene match: 9. There are 16 residues in the CDR3. The V gene's germline CDR1 is MNHNS and CDR2 SASEGT. CDR3 protein: CASSELVAGDHNEQFF. The CDR3 DNA sequence: TGTGCCAGCAGTGAACTCGTGGCGGGAGACCACAATGAGCAGTTCTTC.

This clone is medium-sized. The rearrangement joins TRBV6-5 to TRBJ1-4; unclear D gene. Trimming took off 5 bases at V and 4 bases at J, with 14 bases between the two ends. CDR1 is MNHEY, CDR2 SVGAGI, per germline. The length of the CDR3 is 15 residues. This chain's CDR3 is CASSKGGMYNEKLFF. The CDR3, as DNA: TGTGCCAGCAGTAAGGGCGGAATGTATAATGAAAAACTGTTTTTT.

In its sample, this clone is medium-sized (0.01 to 0.1%). The genes are TRBV7-9 and TRBJ1-2; no clear D. The germline gives CDR1 SEHNR, CDR2 FQNEAQ (reference sequence). The CDR3 has 14 amino acids. The V and J ends lost 1 base and 4 bases respectively, with 10 bases between them. The CDR3: CASSLGGQSYGYTF. CDR3 in DNA: TGTGCCAGCAGCTTAGGAGGGCAGTCCTATGGCTACACCTTC.

There are a few counts of this clone. CDR3 coding DNA: TGCGCCAGCAGCTTGTCATCAGGGGGGGCGCCCTACAATGAGCAGTTCTTC. The encoded protein is CASSLSSGGAPYNEQFF. The rearrangement uses TRBV5-1 and TRBJ2-1; D may correspond to TRBD1 or TRBD2 (7 bases each). Germline loops: CDR1 SGHRS, CDR2 YFSETQ. Between the trimmed V and J ends, which lost 1 base and 2 bases, there was a span of 16 bases. This CDR3 is 17 amino acids long.

The chain is built from TRBV10-3 and TRBJ2-5; 7 positions match TRBD1. CDR3 length: 16 amino acids. Per the germline V gene, CDR1 is ENHRY and CDR2 is SYGVKD. V shed 5 bases, J shed 2 bases, and the junction held 11 bases outside the gene matches. CDR3 loop: CAISKKGTGVQETQYF. The CDR3 DNA is TGTGCCATCAGTAAGAAGGGAACAGGGGTTCAAGAGACCCAGTACTTC.

The J gene is TRBJ1-4, the V gene TRBV10-3, with 7 bases aligning to TRBD1. The length of the CDR3 is 15 residues. V was pared by 3 bases and J by 5 bases, with 6 bases of the junction left unmatched. The germline V gene has CDR1 ENHRY and CDR2 SYGVKD. Here the CDR3 DNA reads TGTGCCATCAGTGACTCAGGGGGTGCGAATGAAAAACTGTTTTTT. Encoded protein: CAISDSGGANEKLFF.

This chain uses TRBV19 with TRBJ1-5, with unresolved D. Trimming took 4 bases from V and 4 from J, leaving 14 bases between them. CDR3 length: 15 amino acids. Germline-derived CDR1 and CDR2 are LNHDA and SQIVND (reference sequence). The CDR3 bases are TGTGCCAGTAGTAATCAGCTAACCCAAAATCAGCCCCAGCATTTT. Amino acids: CASSNQLTQNQPQHF.

This clone was detected only once. The chain combines TRBV28 with TRBJ2-7; D may be TRBD1 (6 bases). Germline CDR1 reads MDHEN; CDR2 reads SYDVKM. V was trimmed by 6 bases and J by 2 bases, leaving 14 bases between them. The CDR3 length is 14 residues. The CDR3, as DNA: TGTGCCAGCAGACCCGGGACAAATACCTACGAGCAGTACTTC. Protein product: CASRPGTNTYEQYF.

Sample share makes this clone medium-sized (0.01 to 0.1%). The V call is TRBV2, the J call TRBJ1-3; no firm D call. V lost 4 bases and J lost 0, with 4 bases in between. CDR1 and CDR2 (germline): SNHLY, FYNNEI. The length of the CDR3 is 13 residues. DNA for the CDR3: TGTGCCAGCAGTGGGAACTCTGGAAACACCATATATTTT. Translated: CASSGNSGNTIYF.

The chain carries TRBV11-3 and TRBJ2-7; D remains ambiguous. V lost 4 bases to trimming and J lost 2 bases, with 3 bases between them. Germline V gene sequence: CDR1 SGHNT, CDR2 YENEEA. This CDR3 has 11 residues. For the CDR3, the DNA is TGTGCCAGCAGCTCCACCTACGAGCAGTACTTC. This sequence encodes CASSSTYEQYF.

This clone was detected only a few times. This chain connects TRBV28 to TRBJ2-5; D ambiguous. Trimming shortened V by 8 bases and J by 4 bases, and 8 bases separated the two germline ends. The CDR3 totals 11 residues. The germline CDR1 and CDR2 sequences are MDHEN and SYDVKM. Here the CDR3 reads CASSSGETQYF. The CDR3 DNA sequence: TGTGCCAGCTCATCAGGAGAGACCCAGTACTTC.

In its sample, this clone was seen a few times. V usage is TRBV5-6 and J usage is TRBJ2-7; no clear D. V shed 4 bases and J shed 3 bases, with 8 bases lying between them. The germline V gene encodes CDR1 SGHDT and CDR2 YYEEEE. There are 12 residues in the CDR3. DNA of the CDR3: TGTGCCAGCAGCCAGGACGGCTACGAGCAGTACTTC. Protein sequence: CASSQDGYEQYF.

J is TRBJ1-1 and V is TRBV28; tentatively, D is TRBD1 (6 bases). The germline V gene has CDR1 MDHEN and CDR2 SYDVKM. The CDR3 totals 13 residues. Deletions cut 7 bases from V and 3 bases from J, with 12 bases between. This CDR3 is CASTQGGHTEAFF. CDR3 in DNA: TGTGCCAGCACCCAAGGGGGGCACACTGAAGCTTTCTTT.

The chain joins TRBV30 to TRBJ2-1; D uncertain. V lost 2 bases to trimming and J lost 4 bases, with 6 bases between them. Germline V CDR1 and CDR2: GTSNPN, SVGIG (reference sequence). This CDR3 has 12 amino acids. The CDR3 protein is CAWSRSYNEQFF. The CDR3 DNA follows: TGTGCCTGGAGTCGCTCATACAATGAGCAGTTCTTC.